The entry below gives a single TCR beta chain sequence along with its context. Its antigen is not known. The data stem from a study of T cell responses to AZD1222 COVID-19 vaccine. Findings and caveats of the study: White British donors predominated, females outnumbered males, and clonal diversity was possibly underestimated.

The CDR3 is 13 residues long. Germline assignment: CDR1 LNHDA and CDR2 SQIVND (reference sequence). Trimming pared 5 bases from V and 4 bases from J, leaving 9 bases between. Generated by immunoSEQ multiplex PCR, the TCRdb table keeps only in-frame clones and is missing some. Of 120,000 or so clones in the sample, roughly 90% are singletons; the top ten hold around 4.5%. This clonotype was sampled from an adult in good health. The source was peripheral blood, collected on day 0 of AZD1222 vaccination. The V and J genes are TRBV19 and TRBJ1-5; possibly TRBD1 for D (6 bases). Here the CDR3 DNA reads TGTGCCAGTAGTCAGGGGTCAAATCAGCCCCAGCATTTT. It is translated as CASSQGSNQPQHF.